This T cell receptor (beta chain) was identified during a study of blood T cell repertoires in COVID-19. This CDR3 has 15 amino acids. V gave up 2 bases and J gave up 0 bases, with 8 bases separating them. Germline V gene data show CDR1 as MGHDK and CDR2 as SYGVNS. Repertoires were generated with immunoSEQ multiplex PCR, while TCRdb's copy carries only in-frame clones and drops some. This table has about 130,000 clones, 75% to 90% appearing once. Sequenced sample: peripheral blood. The origin of this receptor is a man in his sixties with COVID-19, enrolled during active disease. The chain is built from TRBV25-1 and TRBJ1-3; D is undetermined. The CDR3 is CASSEPRSSGNTIYF. CDR3 nucleotide sequence: TGTGCCAGCAGTGAACCCCGCAGCTCTGGAAACACCATATATTTT.